The clone carrying this TCR beta chain was seen a few times. The CDR3 is 13 residues long. The V end was cut by 0 bases, the J end by 11 bases, with 11 bases between. The germline gives CDR1 WSHSY, CDR2 SAAADI. These data originate in a study of blood T cell repertoires in COVID-19. Turning to the study itself: Spain, Italy and the United States supplied samples that represented acute and convalescent COVID-19. Nucleic acid was either cDNA or gDNA, and it came from T cells, B-cell-depleted T cells, or PBMCs.

Patients at the Seattle site were enrolled during active infection and followed longitudinally. In the study's own analysis: Nucleated cell number was recorded as an estimate derived from reference gene primer amplification. Clones were sequenced by immunoSEQ multiplex PCR, and TCRdb holds only the in-frame ones, with some missing. That table supplies the V and J calls and clone size; D and trimming were determined from the DNA. Of around 480,000 clones in the sample, approximately 88% were seen once. The source material was peripheral blood. The source of this sequence is a woman aged 45 to 65 with COVID-19, enrolled during active disease. V usage is TRBV10-2 and J usage is TRBJ2-1; D possibly corresponds to TRBD2 (5 bases). CDR3 sequence: CASSESHGEQQFF. In nucleotides, the CDR3 is TGCGCCAGCAGTGAGTCGCACGGGGAGCAGCAGTTCTTC.